This T cell receptor beta chain was found in a study of blood T cells in healthy people across ages. On this clonotype itself: This may be a read error, as it is one base from a much larger clone.

The germline V and J ends were trimmed by 0 bases and 0 bases, with 9 bases remaining between them. CDR1 and CDR2 from the germline V gene are LGHNA and YSLEER. This CDR3 region has 17 residues. A J-beta primer mix and a sample-barcoded 5' primer were used in a second PCR of roughly 7 to 12 cycles. TCRdb used MiXCR to reprocess the 5' RACE reads, holding one entry per CDR3 protein. The table shows a few hundred thousand distinct CDR3 sequences, with roughly a quarter occurring only once. This chain uses TRBV4-3 with TRBJ2-6; TRBD2 is a possible D gene (5 bases). This clonotype originated in a woman aged 70-85 years in good health. Specimen: blood. The CDR3 nucleotides are TGCGCCAGCAGCCAAGATTGGAGGTCCTCTGGGGCCAACGTCCTGACTTTC. Translated: CASSQDWRSSGANVLTF.